The T cell receptor beta chain under discussion was sequenced for a study of T cells in Graves' hyperthyroidism and ophthalmopathy. Overall study findings and caveats: By a 13 V-J model, ophthalmopathy was set apart from stable hyperthyroidism.

Trimming took off 1 base at V and 2 bases at J, with 10 bases between the two ends. This CDR3 region has 15 residues. Germline values: CDR1 SNHLY, CDR2 FYNNEI. Amplification targeted TCR beta CDR3 regions from RNA transcripts. The HTBI primer set was used in a first-round RT-PCR of the TCR CDR3. Via MiXCR, TCRdb re-called the multiplex PCR reads, giving one row per CDR3 protein. The data show 300,000 to 400,000 distinct CDR3 sequences, around 14% seen once. This clonotype was found many times. Its antigen is unknown. The chain combines TRBV2 with TRBJ2-3; perhaps TRBD2 as D (6 bases). Input material: blood. This sequence originates from a woman aged 60-75 years with Graves' hyperthyroidism. CDR3 sequence: CASSEEGLVTDTQYF. The CDR3 DNA reads TGTGCCAGCAGTGAAGAGGGACTTGTCACAGATACGCAGTATTTT.